These T cell receptor beta chains were read from a single sample in a study of blood T cell repertoires in COVID-19. Profiling relied on immunoSEQ multiplex PCR, and the TCRdb table lists in-frame clones only, not all of them. The sample gives approximately 210,000 clones, about four fifths of which show up once; around 9.3% is in the top ten. Sequencing input: PBMCs or T cells enriched from blood (not recorded which). The receptors stem from a woman aged 45-59 years with acute COVID-19. Both conserved end residues are part of each CDR3. D genes are given only for firm matches. Clone size is not always given. Where it is, it says once, few, many or a class for expanded clones.

cdr3_aa	cdr3_nt	v_call	d_call	clone_size	j_call
CASSYSNRGRSYGYTF	TGTGCCAGCAGTTACTCGAACAGGGGAAGATCCTATGGCTACACCTTC	TRBV6-5	TRBD1	-	TRBJ1-2
CATRQGAVTEAFF	TGTGCCACAAGACAGGGGGCGGTCACTGAAGCTTTCTTT	TRBV10-3	TRBD1	once	TRBJ1-1
CASRSRTDSYGYTF	TGTGCCAGCAGATCGAGGACAGACAGCTATGGCTACACCTTC	TRBV21-1	-	-	TRBJ1-2
CATSFGGGGATYGYTF	TGTGCCACCAGCTTCGGCGGGGGGGGCGCGACCTATGGCTACACCTTC	TRBV15	-	-	TRBJ1-2
CASSYPGTGSPTSGYTF	TGTGCCAGCAGTTACCCTGGGACAGGGAGCCCCACTAGTGGCTACACCTTC	TRBV6-2/TRBV6-3	TRBD1	-	TRBJ1-2
CASSQARQGDLRGGLSGNTIYF	TGTGCCAGCAGCCAAGCGAGACAGGGGGACCTTCGGGGTGGACTCTCTGGAAACACCATATATTTT	TRBV3-1/TRBV3-2	TRBD1	-	TRBJ1-3
CASSQEYTSGMDTQYF	TGTGCCAGCAGCCAAGAGTACACTAGCGGGATGGATACGCAGTATTTT	TRBV14	TRBD2	-	TRBJ2-3
CASTNKAAPISINVLTF	TGTGCCAGCACTAACAAGGCGGCCCCGATATCCATAAACGTCCTGACTTTC	TRBV11-2	-	-	TRBJ2-6
CASSLGDRVLGWEKLFF	TGCGCCAGCAGCTTGGGAGACAGGGTCCTAGGATGGGAAAAACTGTTTTTT	TRBV5-1	TRBD1	-	TRBJ1-4
CASSFGTNSYEQYF	TGCGCCAGCAGCTTCGGGACTAATTCCTACGAGCAGTACTTC	TRBV5-1	TRBD2	-	TRBJ2-7
CATSRDGGFTDTQYF	TGTGCCACCAGCAGAGATGGGGGGTTCACAGATACGCAGTATTTT	TRBV15	-	-	TRBJ2-3
CATFRGQINSPLHF	TGTGCCACCTTTAGGGGACAGATTAATTCACCCCTCCACTTT	TRBV28	TRBD1	-	TRBJ1-6
CASSKRGQGIYQPQHF	TGTGCCAGTAGTAAGAGGGGACAGGGAATCTATCAGCCCCAGCATTTT	TRBV19	TRBD1	-	TRBJ1-5
CASRTGFGEQYF	TGTGCCAGTAGGACAGGGTTCGGCGAGCAGTACTTC	TRBV19	TRBD1	-	TRBJ2-7
CSYREANTGELFF	TGCAGTTATCGGGAGGCGAACACCGGGGAGCTGTTTTTT	TRBV29-1	TRBD2	-	TRBJ2-2
CASSPIGLAGSDTQYF	TGTGCCAGCAGTCCCATAGGACTAGCGGGCTCAGATACGCAGTATTTT	TRBV27	TRBD2	-	TRBJ2-3
CASSQGRGRKEETQYF	TGCGCCAGCAGCCAAGGGCGCGGGAGAAAGGAGGAGACCCAGTACTTC	TRBV4-1	TRBD2	-	TRBJ2-5
CASSSTGTNTGELFF	TGTGCCAGCAGCTCAACGGGGACGAACACCGGGGAGCTGTTTTTT	TRBV3-1/TRBV3-2	-	-	TRBJ2-2
CASSKRVSTGGFSQPQHF	TGTGCCAGTAGTAAGAGGGTTTCGACAGGGGGTTTCTCTCAGCCCCAGCATTTT	TRBV19	TRBD1	-	TRBJ1-5
CASSSSGIQQGQPQHF	TGTGCCAGCTCATCTTCAGGGATTCAACAAGGACAGCCCCAGCATTTT	TRBV18	-	-	TRBJ1-5
CASTLDQPQHF	TGTGCCAGCACCTTAGATCAGCCCCAGCATTTT	TRBV6-4	-	-	TRBJ1-5
CASSYLPGSGYEQYF	TGTGCCAGCAGTTACCTCCCCGGCAGCGGCTACGAGCAGTACTTC	TRBV27	-	-	TRBJ2-7
CASNSFRTGSLGYTF	TGTGCCAGCAATTCCTTCAGGACAGGGAGCTTAGGCTACACCTTC	TRBV28	TRBD1	few	TRBJ1-2
CASSLSAGAISYEQYF	TGTGCCAGCAGCTTATCGGCGGGAGCAATATCCTACGAGCAGTACTTC	TRBV7-2	TRBD2	-	TRBJ2-7
CASRFDGTGSKQFF	TGTGCCAGCAGATTCGATGGGACAGGCTCGAAGCAGTTCTTC	TRBV28	TRBD1	-	TRBJ2-1
CASSLPHRGYGYTF	TGTGCCAGCAGTTTACCTCACAGGGGATATGGCTACACCTTC	TRBV28	TRBD1	-	TRBJ1-2
CATSPGREETQYF	TGTGCCACCAGCCCGGGCAGGGAAGAGACCCAGTACTTC	TRBV15	-	-	TRBJ2-5
CASRPTTGLGNTIYF	TGTGCCAGCAGGCCCACAACAGGGCTTGGAAACACCATATATTTT	TRBV25-1	-	-	TRBJ1-3
CASSRDSTRDEKLFF	TGTGCCAGCTCTCGGGACTCTACCCGGGATGAAAAACTGTTTTTT	TRBV28	-	-	TRBJ1-4
CASSSPRQGAGHEQYF	TGTGCCAGCAGCTCTCCGCGACAGGGGGCTGGCCACGAGCAGTACTTC	TRBV28	TRBD1	-	TRBJ2-7
CAKTGLENADTQYF	TGTGCCAAAACCGGACTAGAAAATGCAGATACGCAGTATTTT	TRBV19	TRBD2	-	TRBJ2-3